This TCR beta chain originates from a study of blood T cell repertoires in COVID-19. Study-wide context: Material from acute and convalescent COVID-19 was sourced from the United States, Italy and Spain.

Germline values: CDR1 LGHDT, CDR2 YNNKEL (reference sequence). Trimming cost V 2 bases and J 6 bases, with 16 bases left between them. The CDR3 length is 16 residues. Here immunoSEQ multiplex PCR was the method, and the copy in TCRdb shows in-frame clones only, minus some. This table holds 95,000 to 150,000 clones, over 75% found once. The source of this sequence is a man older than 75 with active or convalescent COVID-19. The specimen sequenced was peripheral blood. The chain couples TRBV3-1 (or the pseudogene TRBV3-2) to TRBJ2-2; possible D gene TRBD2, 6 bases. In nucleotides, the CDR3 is TGTGCCAGCAGCCAACGCCTGACTAGGAGCGCCGGGGAGCTGTTTTTT. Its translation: CASSQRLTRSAGELFF.